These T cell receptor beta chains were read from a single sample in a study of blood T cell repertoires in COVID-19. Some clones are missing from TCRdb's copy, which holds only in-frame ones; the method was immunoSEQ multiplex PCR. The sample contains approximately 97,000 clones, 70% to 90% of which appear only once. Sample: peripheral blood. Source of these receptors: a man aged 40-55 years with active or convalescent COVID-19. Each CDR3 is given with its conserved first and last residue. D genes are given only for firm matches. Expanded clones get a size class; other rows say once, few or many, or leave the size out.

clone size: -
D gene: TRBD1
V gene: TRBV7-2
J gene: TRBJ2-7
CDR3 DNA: TGTGCCAGCAGCTTAATACAGGGGGCATACGAGCAGTACTTC
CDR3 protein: CASSLIQGAYEQYF

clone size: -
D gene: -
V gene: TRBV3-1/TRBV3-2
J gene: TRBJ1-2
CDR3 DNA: TGTGCCAGCAGCCGGGGGGGTGGCTACACCTTC
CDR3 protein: CASSRGGGYTF

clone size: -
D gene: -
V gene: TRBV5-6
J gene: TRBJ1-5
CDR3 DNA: TGTGCCAGCAGGCTAGGTCAGGGGTTGAATCAGCCCCAGCATTTT
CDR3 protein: CASRLGQGLNQPQHF

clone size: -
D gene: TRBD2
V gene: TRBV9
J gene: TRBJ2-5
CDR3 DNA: TGTGCCAGCAGCGAGCGGGGGGGCCCGGAGACCCAGTACTTC
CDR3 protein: CASSERGGPETQYF

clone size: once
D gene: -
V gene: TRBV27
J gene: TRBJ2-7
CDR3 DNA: TGTGCCAGCAGTTCCAGGGGCCCGTTGTACGAGCAGTACTTC
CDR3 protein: CASSSRGPLYEQYF

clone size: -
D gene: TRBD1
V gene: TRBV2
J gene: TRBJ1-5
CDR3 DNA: TGTGCCAGCAGTGGGGACAGGGGAGGCAATCAGCCCCAGCATTTT
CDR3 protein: CASSGDRGGNQPQHF

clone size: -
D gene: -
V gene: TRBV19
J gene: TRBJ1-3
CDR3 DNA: TGTGCCAGTAGCATTTCACAGGTCTCTGGAAACACCATATATTTT
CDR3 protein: CASSISQVSGNTIYF

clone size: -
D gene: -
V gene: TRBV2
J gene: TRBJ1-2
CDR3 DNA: TGTGCCAGCGCTCCCGAAGAGGTGGGCTATGGCTACACCTTC
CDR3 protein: CASAPEEVGYGYTF

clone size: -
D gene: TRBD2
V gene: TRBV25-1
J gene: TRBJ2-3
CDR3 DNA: TGTGCCAGCAGTGAAACCGGGACTAGCGGGGGCTGGGATACGCAGTATTTT
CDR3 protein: CASSETGTSGGWDTQYF

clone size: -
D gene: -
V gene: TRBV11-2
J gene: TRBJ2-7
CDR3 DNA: TGTGCCAGCAGCCTCTTACCAGGGGGGCCAACCTACGAGCAGTACTTC
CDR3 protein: CASSLLPGGPTYEQYF

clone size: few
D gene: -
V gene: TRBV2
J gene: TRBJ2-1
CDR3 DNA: TGTGCCAGCAAAAGACAGGGAGGTGAGCAGTTCTTC
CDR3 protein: CASKRQGGEQFF

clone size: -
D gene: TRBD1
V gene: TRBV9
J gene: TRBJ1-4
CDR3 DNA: TGTGCCAGCAGCCTCAGACAGGGGACTAATGAAAAACTGTTTTTT
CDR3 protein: CASSLRQGTNEKLFF

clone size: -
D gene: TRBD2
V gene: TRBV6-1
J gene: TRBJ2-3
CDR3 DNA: TGTGCCAGCCGTGAGGGCGGGGGTCTAAATACGCAGTATTTT
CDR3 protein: CASREGGGLNTQYF

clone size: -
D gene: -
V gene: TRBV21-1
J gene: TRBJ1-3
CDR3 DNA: TGTGCCAGCAGCTCCTCCCCCCCTGCACACCGGGACAGGGGGCATGACTCTGGAAACACCATATATTTT
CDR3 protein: CASSSSPPAHRDRGHDSGNTIYF

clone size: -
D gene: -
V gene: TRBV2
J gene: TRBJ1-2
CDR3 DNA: TGTGCCAGCAGTGAGGGGGCGAGGAATGGCTACACCTTC
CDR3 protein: CASSEGARNGYTF

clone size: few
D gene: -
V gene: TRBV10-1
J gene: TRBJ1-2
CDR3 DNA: TGCGCCAGCAGTGAGTCAGGCAGGAACTATGGCTACACCTTC
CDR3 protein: CASSESGRNYGYTF